Each of the 32 T cell receptor beta chains below was sequenced from the same sample in a study of cytomegalovirus exposure and HLA in healthy donors. The study ran its PCR with 60 Vbeta and 13 Jbeta primers. Sequencing used immunoSEQ multiplex PCR; TCRdb keeps in-frame clones, though not all of them. The sample lists some 140,000 clones, around 85% seen once, with approximately 6.4% in the top ten. Sequences were obtained from PBMCs. The source is a young woman in good health and CMV-seropositive.

The chain joins TRBV4-1 to TRBJ1-3; possible D gene TRBD1, 6 bases. Trimming left V 4 bases short and J 2 bases short, with 12 bases between. The length of the CDR3 is 15 residues. Germline V gene sequence: CDR1 MGHRA, CDR2 YSYEKL. CDR3 residues: CASSPWAGAGNTIYF. CDR3 DNA sequence: TGCGCCAGCAGCCCCTGGGCAGGGGCTGGAAACACCATATATTTT.

This chain connects TRBV19 to TRBJ2-7, with a possible D match to TRBD1 (6 bases). This CDR3 has 16 residues. V gave up 1 base and J gave up 6 bases, with 19 bases separating them. In germline, CDR1 is LNHDA, CDR2 SQIVND (reference sequence). CDR3 sequence (DNA): TGTGCCAGTAGTATAGGGACAGCCCCTTTCCAGGGCGAGCAGTACTTC. It is translated as CASSIGTAPFQGEQYF.

This rearrangement joins TRBV6-8 to TRBJ2-7, with 8 bases lining up with TRBD1. CDR1 and CDR2 (germline): MNHGY, SAAAGT. The CDR3 contains 17 residues. The V segment lost 0 bases and the J segment 4 bases; nucleotides outside the gene matches: 11. CDR3 loop: CASSYSHRQGLRYEQYF. DNA of the CDR3: TGTGCCAGCAGTTACTCACACCGACAGGGGCTACGATACGAGCAGTACTTC.

The chain couples TRBV18 to TRBJ2-7, with D possibly TRBD1 on 5 matching bases. CDR3 length: 15 amino acids. V lost 6 bases, J lost 1 base, and 16 bases lay in between. Looked up from germline, CDR1 is KGHSH and CDR2 is LQKENI. CDR3 in DNA: TGTGCCAGCTCGGAAGGGGCTCCTTTTTCCTACGAGCAGTACTTC. Translated: CASSEGAPFSYEQYF.

The chain employs TRBV11-2 and TRBJ1-1; 8 bases fit TRBD1. There are 14 residues in the CDR3. Germline V lookup: CDR1 SGHAT, CDR2 FQNNGV. V was pared by 4 bases and J by 7 bases, with 8 bases of the junction left unmatched. As DNA, the CDR3 is TGTGCCAGCAGCTACCAACAGGGGGGCCATGAAGCTTTCTTT. It is translated as CASSYQQGGHEAFF.

This chain links TRBV25-1 with TRBJ2-1; no clear D. Germline assignment: CDR1 MGHDK and CDR2 SYGVNS. CDR3 length: 16 residues. V was cut by 2 bases and J by 0 bases, with 11 bases left in between. CDR3 sequence reads: CASSERDPSSYNEQFF. The DNA for the CDR3 is TGTGCCAGCAGTGAAAGAGACCCTAGCTCCTACAATGAGCAGTTCTTC.

In its sample, this clone was seen once. The V and J genes are TRBV7-2 and TRBJ1-1, with D tentatively TRBD1 (6 bases). V lost 6 bases and J 4 bases, leaving 12 bases between the germline ends. CDR3 size: 13 residues. Germline values: CDR1 SGHTA, CDR2 FQGNSA. The CDR3 protein is CASSLQGTTEAFF. The DNA for the CDR3 is TGTGCCAGCAGTCTTCAGGGGACCACTGAAGCTTTCTTT.

The chain joins TRBV4-2 to TRBJ2-7, with 7 bases aligning to TRBD2. The germline V gene has CDR1 LGHNA and CDR2 YNFKEQ. J was trimmed by 2 bases and V by 1 base; bases with no gene match: 11. The CDR3 spans 17 residues. CDR3 DNA: TGTGCCAGCAGCCAAGCTGATGGGGGTGGGACTACCTACGAGCAGTACTTC. Residues: CASSQADGGGTTYEQYF.

V usage is TRBV7-3 and J usage is TRBJ2-1; 9 nucleotides line up with TRBD1. The CDR3 has 15 residues. Germline V gene lookup returns CDR1 SGHTA and CDR2 FQGTGA. After removal of 4 bases from V and 9 bases from J, the junction contained 10 bases not matched to a gene. The CDR3, as DNA: TGTGCCAGCAGCTCTGGGACAGGGCTTGTGGCTGAGCAGTTCTTC. Its protein product is CASSSGTGLVAEQFF.

This chain connects TRBV5-6 to TRBJ1-2; 8 positions match TRBD1. The CDR3 spans 13 residues. Germline lookup yields CDR1 SGHDT and CDR2 YYEEEE. J was trimmed by 6 bases and V by 2 bases; bases with no gene match: 3. CDR3: CASSLQGGDGYTF. DNA for the CDR3: TGTGCCAGCAGCTTACAGGGGGGAGATGGCTACACCTTC. The full variable domain, with the rest looked up from reference TRBV5-6 and TRBJ1-2, is DAGVTQSPTHLIKTRGQQVTLRCSPKSGHDTVSWYQQALGQGPQFIFQYYEEEERQRGNFPDRFSGHQFPNYSSELNVNALLLGDSALYLCASSLQGGDGYTFGSGTRLTVV.

This clone was detected only once. This chain connects TRBV18 to TRBJ1-3; 10 nucleotides align to TRBD1. V gave up 6 bases and J gave up 4 bases; unmatched junction bases: 12. There are 17 residues in the CDR3. CDR1 KGHSH and CDR2 LQKENI come from the germline V gene. The chain's CDR3 is CASSTGQGQSSGNTIYF. In DNA form, the CDR3 reads TGTGCCAGCTCTACGGGACAGGGGCAGTCATCGGGAAACACCATATATTTT.

This clone was detected once. The chain recombines TRBV5-1 with TRBJ1-3, with D possibly matching TRBD1 (5 bases). The CDR3 contains 15 residues. V lost 4 bases and J 4 bases, leaving 15 bases between the germline ends. Looked up from germline, CDR1 is SGHRS and CDR2 is YFSETQ. CDR3 sequence reads: CASSDPRASGNTIYF. The CDR3, as DNA: TGCGCCAGCAGCGACCCCAGGGCCTCAGGAAACACCATATATTTT.

The rearrangement uses TRBV27 and TRBJ1-6; no clear D gene. CDR1 and CDR2 (germline): MNHEY, SMNVEV (reference sequence). This CDR3 has 16 amino acids. With 5 bases removed from V and 9 bases from J, the gap between germline ends came to 20 bases. CDR3: CASSSRTAGVGSPLHF. The DNA for the CDR3 is TGTGCCAGCAGTAGCAGGACGGCGGGTGTGGGTTCACCCCTCCACTTT.

This chain connects TRBV29-1 to TRBJ2-4; 10 nucleotides match TRBD2. CDR1 SQVTM and CDR2 ANQGSEA come from the germline V gene. J lost 14 bases, V lost 5 bases, and 18 bases had no gene match. The CDR3 length is 15 residues. The CDR3: CSVLPLQGPSGGEYF. The CDR3 nucleotides read TGCAGCGTTCTCCCGTTACAGGGGCCCAGCGGGGGGGAGTACTTC. Looking up the rest from reference TRBV29-1 and TRBJ2-4 gives the full variable domain: SAVISQKPSRDICQRGTSLTIQCQVDSQVTMMFWYRQQPGQSLTLIATANQGSEATYESGFVIDKFPISRPNLTFSTLTVSNMSPEDSSIYLCSVLPLQGPSGGEYFGAGTRLSVL.

V usage is TRBV9 and J usage is TRBJ2-1; maybe TRBD1 (6 bases). V dropped 4 bases and J dropped 2 bases, with 13 bases sitting between them. Germline V gene data show CDR1 as SGDLS and CDR2 as YYNGEE. The CDR3 length is 15 residues. The CDR3 reads CASSSEGDPYNEQFF. The DNA for the CDR3 is TGTGCCAGCAGCTCAGAGGGGGACCCCTACAATGAGCAGTTCTTC.

The chain is built from TRBV7-6 and TRBJ1-1; TRBD1 matches 7 bases. Germline V CDR1 and CDR2: SGHVS, FNYEAQ. V gave up 2 bases and J gave up 1 base; unmatched junction bases: 10. The CDR3 covers 17 residues. CDR3 nucleotide sequence: TGTGCCAGCAGCTTATACGCTAGCCGGGACAGGAACACTGAAGCTTTCTTT. Translation: CASSLYASRDRNTEAFF.

Regarding this clone: Because it lacks the conserved phenylalanine or tryptophan at the end, this CDR3 is likely a read error. No DNA is shown, since the ends of the CDR3 on it are uncertain; the CDR3 is the one TCRdb lists. The chain couples TRBV5-6 to TRBJ1-5; TRBD1 is the table's D call and was not checked against the DNA. 10 amino acids form the CDR3, both terminal residues included. Germline V lookup: CDR1 SGHDT, CDR2 YYEEEE. The CDR3 here is CASTPTSGQS.

The chain has TRBV19 and TRBJ2-5; perhaps TRBD1 as D (5 bases). There are 13 residues in the CDR3. From germline, CDR1 is LNHDA and CDR2 SQIVND (reference sequence). Trimming shortened V by 5 bases and J by 2 bases, and 9 bases separated the two germline ends. CDR3 sequence: CASSQAGQETQYF. CDR3 nucleotides: TGTGCCAGTAGTCAGGCAGGGCAAGAGACCCAGTACTTC.

This clone was detected a few times. The V call is TRBV5-5, the J call TRBJ1-4; D ambiguous. Germline-derived CDR1 and CDR2 are SGHKS and YYEKEE (reference sequence). The CDR3 extends over 15 amino acids. V was pared by 5 bases and J by 0 bases, with 11 bases between. The CDR3 reads CASSRPGTTNEKLFF. DNA for the CDR3: TGTGCCAGCAGTCGGCCGGGAACAACTAATGAAAAACTGTTTTTT.

The CDR3 DNA is TGTGCCAGCAGTGGGACAGGCTACAATCAGCCCCAGCATTTT. Protein: CASSGTGYNQPQHF. The J gene is TRBJ1-5, the V gene TRBV28; 8 bases map to TRBD1. The CDR3 totals 14 residues. Germline CDR1 and CDR2: MDHEN and SYDVKM. The trim removed 5 bases at V and 3 bases at J, leaving 3 bases unmatched.

In this sample, this clone turned up once. The chain recombines TRBV6-6 with TRBJ2-1, with D perhaps matching TRBD1 (6 bases). The CDR3 runs to 15 residues. Germline assignment: CDR1 MNHNY and CDR2 SVGAGI (reference sequence). The V and J ends lost 2 bases and 7 bases respectively, with 15 bases between them. The CDR3 DNA reads TGTGCCAGCAGTTACCCGACAGGCACAGCGAATGAGCAGTTCTTC. Its protein product is CASSYPTGTANEQFF.

The chain is built from TRBV5-4 and TRBJ2-6; the match to TRBD1 covers 9 bases. The germline V gene has CDR1 SGHNT and CDR2 YYREEE (reference sequence). The CDR3 has 18 residues. The V segment lost 6 bases and the J segment 0 bases; nucleotides outside the gene matches: 10. The CDR3 loop reads CASTLTGGGSSGANVLTF. The CDR3, as DNA: TGTGCCAGCACCCTGACAGGGGGTGGAAGCTCTGGGGCCAACGTCCTGACTTTC. Drawing the rest from reference TRBV5-4 and TRBJ2-6, the complete variable domain is ETGVTQSPTHLIKTRGQQVTLRCSSQSGHNTVSWYQQALGQGPQFIFQYYREEENGRGNFPPRFSGLQFPNYSSELNVNALELDDSALYLCASTLTGGGSSGANVLTFGAGSRLTVL.

The genes are TRBV5-1 and TRBJ1-1; 11 bases fit TRBD1. The CDR3 runs to 15 residues. Germline-derived CDR1 and CDR2 are SGHRS and YFSETQ. Trimming cost V 4 bases and J 1 base; bases outside gene matches: 3. CDR3 region: CASSMGQGGNTEAFF. CDR3 bases: TGCGCCAGCAGCATGGGACAGGGGGGGAACACTGAAGCTTTCTTT.

This clone was counted between two and nine times. The rearrangement joins TRBV5-1 to TRBJ1-4; 8 bases fit TRBD1. The CDR3 length is 17 residues. Trimming cost V 0 bases and J 4 bases; bases outside gene matches: 8. Per the germline V gene, CDR1 is SGHRS and CDR2 is YFSETQ. The CDR3 loop reads CASSLGVTGVFNEKLFF. CDR3 sequence (DNA): TGCGCCAGCAGCTTGGGCGTGACAGGGGTGTTTAATGAAAAACTGTTTTTT.

The CDR3: CASSPGQAFEAFF. The DNA of the CDR3 is TGCGCCAGCAGCCCTGGACAGGCCTTTGAAGCTTTCTTT. The chain recombines TRBV5-1 with TRBJ1-1; 7 bases align to TRBD1. With 4 bases clipped from V and 7 bases from J, the junction kept 7 bases outside the gene matches. Per germline, CDR1 SGHRS and CDR2 YFSETQ. The CDR3 has 13 residues.

CDR3 loop: CASSAPGLASEQFF. Here the CDR3 DNA reads TGTGCCAGCAGCGCCCCGGGACTAGCGTCTGAGCAGTTCTTC. The rearrangement links TRBV9 to TRBJ2-1, with 10 bases matching TRBD2. V was pared by 3 bases and J by 9 bases, with 6 bases of the junction left unmatched. The CDR3 runs to 14 residues. CDR1 is SGDLS, CDR2 YYNGEE, per germline.

DNA of the CDR3: TGTGCCAGCAGCTTAGAAAGACAGATGAACACTGAAGCTTTCTTT. This codes for CASSLERQMNTEAFF. The chain recombines TRBV13 with TRBJ1-1, with a possible D match to TRBD1 (5 bases). Germline V gene lookup returns CDR1 PRHDT and CDR2 FYEKMQ (reference sequence). The CDR3 sequence is 15 residues long. The V end was cut by 1 base, the J end by 0 bases, with 9 bases between.

The V call is TRBV5-4, the J call TRBJ1-6, with TRBD1 matching over 9 bases. CDR1 is SGHNT and CDR2 is YYREEE in the germline V gene (reference sequence). CDR3 length: 14 amino acids. With V trimmed by 6 bases and J by 7 bases, 5 bases remained unmatched. The CDR3 DNA follows: TGTGCCAGCAACCTTGACAGGGGGAATTCACCCCTCCACTTT. Its translation: CASNLDRGNSPLHF.

This chain connects TRBV30 to TRBJ2-7; TRBD1 is a possible D gene (5 bases). V lost 3 bases, J lost 7 bases, and 16 bases lay in between. Germline CDR1 is GTSNPN and CDR2 is SVGIG (reference sequence). This CDR3 spans 13 amino acids. For the CDR3, the DNA is TGTGCCTGGAGGTTGGGGCCACCGGGTGAGCAGTACTTC. It is translated as CAWRLGPPGEQYF.

This chain links TRBV6-5 with TRBJ2-1; a possible D gene is TRBD2 (5 bases). Germline CDR1 reads MNHEY; CDR2 reads SVGAGI. There are 13 residues in the CDR3. Trimming removed 8 bases from V and 0 bases from J, with 8 bases in between. CDR3 in DNA: TGTGCCAGCGGGAGAAGCTCCTACAATGAGCAGTTCTTC. Amino acid sequence: CASGRSSYNEQFF.

This sequence joins TRBV5-1 and TRBJ2-1, with D tentatively TRBD2 (6 bases). The CDR3 totals 15 residues. Germline CDR1 reads SGHRS; CDR2 reads YFSETQ. Trimming removed 2 bases from V and 2 bases from J, with 11 bases in between. The CDR3 DNA reads TGCGCCAGCAGCTTAGATAGCGGAACCTACAATGAGCAGTTCTTC. This gives the protein CASSLDSGTYNEQFF. The variable domain in full, with the rest retrieved from reference TRBV5-1 and TRBJ2-1, is KAGVTQTPRYLIKTRGQQVTLSCSPISGHRSVSWYQQTPGQGLQFLFEYFSETQRNKGNFPGRFSGRQFSNSRSEMNVSTLELGDSALYLCASSLDSGTYNEQFFGPGTRLTVL.

J is TRBJ1-4 and V is TRBV28; 8 bases are a match to TRBD1. The CDR3 spans 15 residues. V was pared by 1 base and J by 6 bases, with 4 bases of the junction left unmatched. CDR1 MDHEN and CDR2 SYDVKM come from the germline V gene. The CDR3 DNA sequence: TGTGCCAGCAGTTTATTAAGGGGACAGGATGAAAAACTGTTTTTT. Translation: CASSLLRGQDEKLFF. Complete variable domain (other parts from reference TRBV28 and TRBJ1-4): DVKVTQSSRYLVKRTGEKVFLECVQDMDHENMFWYRQDPGLGLRLIYFSYDVKMKEKGDIPEGYSVSREKKERFSLILESASTNQTSMYLCASSLLRGQDEKLFFGSGTQLSVL.